This T cell receptor beta chain stems from a study of blood T cell repertoires in COVID-19. In the study overall: The samples span acute and convalescent COVID-19 from the United States, Italy and Spain. The analysed material was cDNA or gDNA that came from T cells, B-cell-depleted T cells, or PBMCs.

About this clone itself: The sample contains more than one DNA sequence encoding this CDR3.

As handled by the study authors: It was from reference gene primer amplification that nucleated cell counts were estimated. Data came from immunoSEQ multiplex PCR; TCRdb stores just in-frame clones and leaves some out. V and J calls and clone size are those listed in that table; D and trimming were worked out from the DNA. The table includes some 16,000 clones, around 80% detected once. This CDR3 spans 13 amino acids. J gave up 3 bases and V 7 bases, and 3 bases lay outside the gene matches. CDR1 and CDR2 from the germline V gene are SQVTM and ANQGSEA. This chain links TRBV29-1 with TRBJ1-2; 12 nucleotides match TRBD1. The sequence was obtained from a man in his 60s with acute or convalescent COVID-19. Sequences were obtained from peripheral blood. CDR3: CSAGQGADYGYTF. The CDR3 DNA reads as TGCAGCGCGGGACAGGGGGCCGACTATGGCTACACCTTC. Looking up the rest from reference TRBV29-1 and TRBJ1-2 gives the full variable domain: SAVISQKPSRDICQRGTSLTIQCQVDSQVTMMFWYRQQPGQSLTLIATANQGSEATYESGFVIDKFPISRPNLTFSTLTVSNMSPEDSSIYLCSAGQGADYGYTFGSGTRLTVV.